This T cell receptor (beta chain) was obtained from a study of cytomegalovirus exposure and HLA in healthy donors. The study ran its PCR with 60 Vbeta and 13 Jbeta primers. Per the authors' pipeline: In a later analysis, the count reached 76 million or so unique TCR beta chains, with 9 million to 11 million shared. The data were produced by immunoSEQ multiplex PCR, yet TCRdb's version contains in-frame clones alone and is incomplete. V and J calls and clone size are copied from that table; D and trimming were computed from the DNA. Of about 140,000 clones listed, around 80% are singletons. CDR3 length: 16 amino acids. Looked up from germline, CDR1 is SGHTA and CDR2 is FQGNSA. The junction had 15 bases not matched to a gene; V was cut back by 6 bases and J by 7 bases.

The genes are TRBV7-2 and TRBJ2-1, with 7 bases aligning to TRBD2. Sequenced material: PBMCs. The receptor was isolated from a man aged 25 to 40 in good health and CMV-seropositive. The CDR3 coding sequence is TGTGCCAGCAGTTCCCTTGGGGCGGGAGCCCCAAATGAGCAGTTCTTC. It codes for CASSSLGAGAPNEQFF.